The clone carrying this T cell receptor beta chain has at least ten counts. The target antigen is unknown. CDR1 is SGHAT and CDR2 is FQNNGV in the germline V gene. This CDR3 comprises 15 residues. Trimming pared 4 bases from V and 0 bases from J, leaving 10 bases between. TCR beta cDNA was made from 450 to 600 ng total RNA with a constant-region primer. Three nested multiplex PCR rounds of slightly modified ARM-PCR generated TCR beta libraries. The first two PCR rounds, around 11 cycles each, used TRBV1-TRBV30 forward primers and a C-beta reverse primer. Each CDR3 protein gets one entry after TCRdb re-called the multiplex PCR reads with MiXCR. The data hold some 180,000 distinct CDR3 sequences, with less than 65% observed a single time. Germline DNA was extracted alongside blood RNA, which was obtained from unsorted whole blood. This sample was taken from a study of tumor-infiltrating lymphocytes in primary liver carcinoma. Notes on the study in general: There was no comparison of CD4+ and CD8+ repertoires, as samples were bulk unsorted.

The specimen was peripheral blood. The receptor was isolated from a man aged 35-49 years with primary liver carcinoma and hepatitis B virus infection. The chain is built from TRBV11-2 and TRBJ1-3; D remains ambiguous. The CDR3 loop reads CASSSTLLSGNTIYF. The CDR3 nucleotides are TGTGCCAGCAGCTCTACACTTCTCTCTGGAAACACCATATATTTT.